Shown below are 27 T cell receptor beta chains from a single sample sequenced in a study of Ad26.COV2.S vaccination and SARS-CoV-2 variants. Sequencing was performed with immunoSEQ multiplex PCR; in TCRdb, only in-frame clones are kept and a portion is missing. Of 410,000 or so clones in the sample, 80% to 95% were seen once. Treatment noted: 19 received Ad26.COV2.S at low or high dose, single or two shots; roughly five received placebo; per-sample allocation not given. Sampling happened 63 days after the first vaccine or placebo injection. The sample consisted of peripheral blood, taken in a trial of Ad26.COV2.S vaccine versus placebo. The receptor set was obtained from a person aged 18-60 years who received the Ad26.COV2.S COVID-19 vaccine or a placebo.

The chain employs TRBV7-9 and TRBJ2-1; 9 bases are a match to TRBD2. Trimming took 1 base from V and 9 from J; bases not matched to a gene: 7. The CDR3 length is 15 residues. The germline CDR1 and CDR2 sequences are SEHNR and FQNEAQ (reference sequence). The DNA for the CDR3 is TGTGCCAGCAGCTTAGTAGCGGGGGTGGGGAGTGAGCAGTTCTTC. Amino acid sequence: CASSLVAGVGSEQFF.

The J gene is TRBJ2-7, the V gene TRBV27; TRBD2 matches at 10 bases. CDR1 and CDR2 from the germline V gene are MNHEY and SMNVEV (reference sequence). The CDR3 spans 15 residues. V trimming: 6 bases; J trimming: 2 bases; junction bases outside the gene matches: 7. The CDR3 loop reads CASSQTSGSTYEQYF. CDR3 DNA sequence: TGTGCCAGCAGCCAGACTAGCGGGTCCACCTACGAGCAGTACTTC.

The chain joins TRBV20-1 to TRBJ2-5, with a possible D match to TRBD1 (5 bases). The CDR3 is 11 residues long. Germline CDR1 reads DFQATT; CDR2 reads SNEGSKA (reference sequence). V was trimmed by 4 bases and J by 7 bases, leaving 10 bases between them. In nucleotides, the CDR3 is TGCAGTGCTATGCGGACAAGGACCCAGTACTTC. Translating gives CSAMRTRTQYF.

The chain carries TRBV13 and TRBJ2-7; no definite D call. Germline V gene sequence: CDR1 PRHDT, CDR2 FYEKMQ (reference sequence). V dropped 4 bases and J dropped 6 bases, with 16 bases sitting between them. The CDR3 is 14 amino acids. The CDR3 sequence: CASSWTGNGGEQYF. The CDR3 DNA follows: TGTGCCAGCAGCTGGACCGGTAATGGCGGCGAGCAGTACTTC.

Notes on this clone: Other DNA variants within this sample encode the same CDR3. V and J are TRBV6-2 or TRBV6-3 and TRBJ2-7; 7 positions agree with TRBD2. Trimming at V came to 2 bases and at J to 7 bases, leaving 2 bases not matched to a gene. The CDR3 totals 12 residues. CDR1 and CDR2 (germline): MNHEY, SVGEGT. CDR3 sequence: CASSYPSGEQYF. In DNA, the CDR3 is TGTGCCAGCAGTTACCCTAGCGGTGAGCAGTACTTC.

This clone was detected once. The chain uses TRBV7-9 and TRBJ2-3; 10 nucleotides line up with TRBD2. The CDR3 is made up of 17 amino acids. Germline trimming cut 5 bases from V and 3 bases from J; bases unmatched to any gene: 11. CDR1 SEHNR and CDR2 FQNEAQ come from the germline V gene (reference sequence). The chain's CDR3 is CASSPGSLAGYTDTQYF. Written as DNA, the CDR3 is TGTGCCAGCAGCCCCGGTTCACTAGCGGGATATACAGATACGCAGTATTTT.

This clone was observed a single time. In DNA, the CDR3 is TGTGCCAGCACCACTAGCGGGGCCCCCTACGAGCAGTACTTC. Its translation: CASTTSGAPYEQYF. The V gene is TRBV6-5, the J gene TRBJ2-7, with TRBD2 identical over 10 bases. CDR1 is MNHEY and CDR2 is SVGAGI in the germline V gene. The CDR3 extends over 14 amino acids. The V gene end was trimmed by 7 bases and the J gene end by 2 bases; junction bases not matched to a gene: 5.

In DNA form, the CDR3 reads TGTGCCAGCGATAGAAGGGGCGGGAGGCCAGGAGATACGCAGTATTTT. Amino acid sequence: CASDRRGGRPGDTQYF. J is TRBJ2-3 and V is TRBV27, with 8 bases aligning to TRBD2. Per the germline V gene, CDR1 is MNHEY and CDR2 is SMNVEV (reference sequence). The CDR3 is 16 residues long. Trimming took 8 bases from V and 5 from J; bases not matched to a gene: 15.

The CDR3 reads CASSYGGSFTGELFF. CDR3 bases: TGTGCCAGCAGTTACGGCGGGAGTTTCACCGGGGAGCTGTTTTTT. The chain has TRBV6-5 and TRBJ2-2; TRBD2 matches 7 bases. V trimming: 2 bases; J trimming: 4 bases; junction bases outside the gene matches: 4. From germline, CDR1 is MNHEY and CDR2 SVGAGI. This CDR3 region has 15 residues.

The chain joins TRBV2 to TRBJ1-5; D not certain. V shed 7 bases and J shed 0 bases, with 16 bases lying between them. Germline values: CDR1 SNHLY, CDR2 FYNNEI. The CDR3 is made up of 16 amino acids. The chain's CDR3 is CASTDGGSYSNQPQHF. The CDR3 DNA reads TGTGCCAGCACCGACGGAGGGTCCTATAGCAATCAGCCCCAGCATTTT.

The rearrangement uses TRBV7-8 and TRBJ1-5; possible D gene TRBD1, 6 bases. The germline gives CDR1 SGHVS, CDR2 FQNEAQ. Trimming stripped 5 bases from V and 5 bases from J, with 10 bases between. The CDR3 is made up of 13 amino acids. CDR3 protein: CASSTGWDQPQHF. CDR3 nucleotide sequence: TGTGCCAGCAGCACAGGGTGGGATCAGCCCCAGCATTTT.

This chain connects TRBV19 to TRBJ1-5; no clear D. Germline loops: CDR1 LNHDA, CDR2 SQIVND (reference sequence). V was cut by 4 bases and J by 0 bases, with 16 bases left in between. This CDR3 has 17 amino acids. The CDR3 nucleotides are TGTGCCAGTAGTAGGCCGGACGATTCATATAGCAATCAGCCCCAGCATTTT. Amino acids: CASSRPDDSYSNQPQHF.

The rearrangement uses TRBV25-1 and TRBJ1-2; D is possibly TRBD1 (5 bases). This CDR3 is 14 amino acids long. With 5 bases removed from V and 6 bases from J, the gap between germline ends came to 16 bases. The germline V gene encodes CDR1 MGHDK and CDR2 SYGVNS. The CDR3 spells CASSTRIPGDGYTF. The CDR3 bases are TGTGCCAGCAGTACTAGGATCCCGGGGGATGGCTACACCTTC.

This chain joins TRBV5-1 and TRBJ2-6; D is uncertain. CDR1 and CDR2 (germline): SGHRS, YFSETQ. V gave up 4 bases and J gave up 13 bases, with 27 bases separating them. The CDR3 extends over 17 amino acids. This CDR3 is CASSPTLNLGVVNVLTF. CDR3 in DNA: TGCGCCAGCAGCCCTACACTTAACCTCGGTGTAGTCAATGTCCTGACTTTC. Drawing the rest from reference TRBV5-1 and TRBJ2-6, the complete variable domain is KAGVTQTPRYLIKTRGQQVTLSCSPISGHRSVSWYQQTPGQGLQFLFEYFSETQRNKGNFPGRFSGRQFSNSRSEMNVSTLELGDSALYLCASSPTLNLGVVNVLTFGAGSRLTVL.

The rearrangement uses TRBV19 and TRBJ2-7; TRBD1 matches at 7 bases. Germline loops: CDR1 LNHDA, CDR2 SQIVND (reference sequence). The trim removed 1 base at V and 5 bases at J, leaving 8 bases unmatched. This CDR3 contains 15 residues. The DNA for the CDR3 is TGTGCCAGTAGTATAGTAACAGGGGCTATAGACGAGCAGTACTTC. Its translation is CASSIVTGAIDEQYF.

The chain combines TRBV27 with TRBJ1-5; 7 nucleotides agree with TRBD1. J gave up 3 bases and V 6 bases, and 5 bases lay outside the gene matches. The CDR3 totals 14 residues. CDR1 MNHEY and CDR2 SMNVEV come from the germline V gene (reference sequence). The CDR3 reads CASSRTGDNQPQHF. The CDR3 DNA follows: TGTGCCAGCAGCCGGACAGGAGACAATCAGCCCCAGCATTTT.

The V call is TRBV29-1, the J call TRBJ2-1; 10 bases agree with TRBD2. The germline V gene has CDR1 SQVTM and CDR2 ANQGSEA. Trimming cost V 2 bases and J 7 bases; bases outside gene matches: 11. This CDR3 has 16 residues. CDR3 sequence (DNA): TGCAGCGTTGAAATACTAGCGGGAATTAATGGTAATGAGCAGTTCTTC. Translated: CSVEILAGINGNEQFF.

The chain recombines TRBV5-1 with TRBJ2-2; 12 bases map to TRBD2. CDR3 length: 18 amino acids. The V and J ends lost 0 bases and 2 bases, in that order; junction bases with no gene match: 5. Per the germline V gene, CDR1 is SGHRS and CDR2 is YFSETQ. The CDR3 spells CASSLVPSGRGNTGELFF. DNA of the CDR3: TGCGCCAGCAGCTTGGTTCCTAGCGGGAGGGGAAACACCGGGGAGCTGTTTTTT.

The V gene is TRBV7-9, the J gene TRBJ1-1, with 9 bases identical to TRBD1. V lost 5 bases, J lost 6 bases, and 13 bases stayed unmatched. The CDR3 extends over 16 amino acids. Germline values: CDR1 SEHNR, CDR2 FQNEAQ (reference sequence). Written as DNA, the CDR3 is TGTGCCAGCAGCCCCCCTCCGACAGGGGGTCGAGCTGAAGCTTTCTTT. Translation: CASSPPPTGGRAEAFF.

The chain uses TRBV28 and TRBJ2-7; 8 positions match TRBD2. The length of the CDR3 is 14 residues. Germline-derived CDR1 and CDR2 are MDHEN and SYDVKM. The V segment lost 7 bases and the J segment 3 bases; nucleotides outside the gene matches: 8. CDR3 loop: CASTPAGVVYEQYF. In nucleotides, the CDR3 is TGTGCCAGCACCCCAGCGGGAGTGGTCTACGAGCAGTACTTC.

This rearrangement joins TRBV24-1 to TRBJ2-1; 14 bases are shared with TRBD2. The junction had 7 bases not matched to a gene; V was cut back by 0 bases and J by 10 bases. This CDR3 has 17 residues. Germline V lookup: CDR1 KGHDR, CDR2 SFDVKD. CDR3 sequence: CATSDLPGLAGVGEQFF. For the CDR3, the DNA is TGTGCCACCAGTGATTTGCCGGGACTAGCGGGAGTAGGGGAGCAGTTCTTC.

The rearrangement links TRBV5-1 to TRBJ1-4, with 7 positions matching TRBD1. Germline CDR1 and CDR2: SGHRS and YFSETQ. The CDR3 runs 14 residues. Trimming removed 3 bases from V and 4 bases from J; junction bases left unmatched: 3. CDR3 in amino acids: CASSSGGSNEKLFF. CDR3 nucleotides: TGCGCCAGCAGCTCAGGGGGGAGTAATGAAAAACTGTTTTTT.

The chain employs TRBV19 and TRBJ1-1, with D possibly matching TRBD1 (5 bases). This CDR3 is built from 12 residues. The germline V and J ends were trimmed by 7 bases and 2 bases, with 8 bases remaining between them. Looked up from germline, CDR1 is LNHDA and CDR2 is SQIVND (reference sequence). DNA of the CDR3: TGTGCCAGTAATTGGGGCAACACTGAAGCTTTCTTT. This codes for CASNWGNTEAFF.

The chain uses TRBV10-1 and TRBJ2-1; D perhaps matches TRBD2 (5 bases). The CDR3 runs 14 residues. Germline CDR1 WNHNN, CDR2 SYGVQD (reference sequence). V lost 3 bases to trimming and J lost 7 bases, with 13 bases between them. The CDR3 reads CASSDPGLGNEQFF. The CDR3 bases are TGCGCCAGCAGTGACCCCGGACTTGGGAATGAGCAGTTCTTC.

The DNA of the CDR3 is TGCGCCAGCAGCCAGTCCCCGGAGTCGGAGGACACTGAAGCTTTCTTT. Its protein product is CASSQSPESEDTEAFF. The rearrangement links TRBV4-1 to TRBJ1-1; D unclear. Germline lookup yields CDR1 MGHRA and CDR2 YSYEKL. The ends were cut back, 3 bases at V and 3 bases at J, with 17 bases in the middle. The CDR3 is 16 residues long.

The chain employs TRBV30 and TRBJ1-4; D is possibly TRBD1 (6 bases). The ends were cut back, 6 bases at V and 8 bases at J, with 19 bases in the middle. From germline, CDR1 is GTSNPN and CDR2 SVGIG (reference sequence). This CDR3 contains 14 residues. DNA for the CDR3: TGTGCCTGCCCACCCAGGGACATCGGGGAAAAACTGTTTTTT. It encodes CACPPRDIGEKLFF.

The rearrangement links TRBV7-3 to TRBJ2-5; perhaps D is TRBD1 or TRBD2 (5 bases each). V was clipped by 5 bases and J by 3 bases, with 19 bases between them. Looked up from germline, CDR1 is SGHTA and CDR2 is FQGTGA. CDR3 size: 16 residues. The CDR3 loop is CASSPRHRGQKETQYF. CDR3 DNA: TGTGCCAGCAGCCCCCGGCACCGGGGCCAGAAAGAGACCCAGTACTTC.